The 24 T cell receptor beta chains listed next were all sequenced from one sample in a study of identical twins. TCRdb ran MiXCR on the 5' RACE reads and lists one entry per CDR3 protein. The sample lists approximately 630,000 distinct CDR3 sequences; just over 7% were seen once. The sample also formed part of further work on yellow fever vaccine responses in identical twins.

The sequencing sample was made of PBMCs. The receptors were sampled from a woman aged 18-29 years in good health.

As concerns this clonotype: A much larger clonotype is one base distant, so this may be a read error. V gene TRBV5-1 combines with J gene TRBJ2-1, with 12 bases fitting TRBD2. This CDR3 comprises 17 residues. Unmatched junction bases numbered 4, after V lost 3 bases and J lost 0 bases. Germline CDR1 SGHRS, CDR2 YFSETQ. The CDR3 nucleotides read TGCGCCAGCAGCTACGAGACTAGCGGGAGCTCCTACAATGAGCAGTTCTTC. Its protein is CASSYETSGSSYNEQFF.

In nucleotides, the CDR3 is TGTGCCAGCAGCCCCCAATTAGGGGGAAAATACAATGAGCAGTTCTTC. Translation gives CASSPQLGGKYNEQFF. This chain joins TRBV7-8 and TRBJ2-1; D may be TRBD1 (6 bases). Trimming left V 5 bases short and J 4 bases short, with 18 bases between. The length of the CDR3 is 16 residues. Germline V gene sequence: CDR1 SGHVS, CDR2 FQNEAQ.

This clonotype occurred many times. The chain recombines TRBV12-3 or TRBV12-4 with TRBJ1-6, with TRBD1 matching 8 bases. The CDR3 is made up of 15 amino acids. After removal of 0 bases from V and 9 bases from J, the junction contained 4 bases not matched to a gene. The CDR3 nucleotides read TGTGCCAGCAGTTTAGCCAGGGGGCAGGGTTCACCCCTCCACTTT. Encoded protein: CASSLARGQGSPLHF.

There are a few counts of this clonotype. The genes are TRBV5-1 and TRBJ2-1; D is possibly TRBD1 (5 bases). CDR3 length equals 13 residues. Trimming took 4 bases from V and 9 from J, leaving 14 bases between them. Germline V gives CDR1 SGHRS, CDR2 YFSETQ. The CDR3 nucleotides are TGCGCCAGCAGCCTACAGGTTCAGGGTGAGCAGTTCTTC. This translates into CASSLQVQGEQFF.

This clonotype has more than one count but fewer than ten. This rearrangement joins TRBV28 to TRBJ1-1, with 8 nucleotides matching TRBD1. V was clipped by 6 bases and J by 7 bases; unmatched bases: 4. The CDR3 is 12 residues long. Germline CDR1 MDHEN, CDR2 SYDVKM. The CDR3 coding sequence is TGTGCCAGCAGGGGTGGACAGGGTGAAGCTTTCTTT. Its translation: CASRGGQGEAFF.

This clonotype was observed a handful of times. CDR3: CASRRTASTPLTGYTF. As DNA, the CDR3 is TGTGCCAGCAGAAGGACGGCAAGTACCCCCTTGACCGGCTACACCTTC. J is TRBJ1-2 and V is TRBV6-1; D call uncertain. Germline V gene lookup returns CDR1 MNHNS and CDR2 SASEGT. Trimming took 6 bases from V and 8 from J, leaving 25 bases between them. The CDR3 contains 16 residues.

This clonotype was seen a few times. The chain is built from TRBV10-3 and TRBJ1-5; no reliable D call. CDR3 size: 13 residues. The V end was cut by 0 bases, the J end by 9 bases, with 9 bases between. CDR1 is ENHRY and CDR2 is SYGVKD in the germline V gene. The CDR3 spells CAISESAAGPQHF. The DNA of the CDR3 is TGTGCCATCAGTGAGTCGGCAGCCGGGCCCCAGCATTTT.

This clonotype was found many times. This rearrangement joins TRBV29-1 to TRBJ2-1; the D is unclear. Deletions cut 0 bases from V and 6 bases from J, with 18 bases between. Germline V gene data show CDR1 as SQVTM and CDR2 as ANQGSEA. This CDR3 has 16 amino acids. This CDR3 reads CSVEDPDAEVVNEQFF. In DNA, the CDR3 is TGCAGCGTTGAAGATCCCGACGCAGAGGTGGTCAATGAGCAGTTCTTC.

This clonotype was counted a few times. The CDR3 DNA follows: TGTGCCAGCCGCGAAAATGGGGCTGGGGCCAACGTCCTGACTTTC. This translates into CASRENGAGANVLTF. The rearrangement joins TRBV27 to TRBJ2-6, with unresolved D. Germline V gene lookup returns CDR1 MNHEY and CDR2 SMNVEV (reference sequence). The CDR3 totals 15 residues. V was shortened by 8 bases and J by 2 bases, with 13 bases between the two germline ends. Full variable domain (rest looked up from reference TRBV27 and TRBJ2-6): EAQVTQNPRYLITVTGKKLTVTCSQNMNHEYMSWYRQDPGLGLRQIYYSMNVEVTDKGDVPEGYKVSRKEKRNFPLILESPSPNQTSLYFCASRENGAGANVLTFGAGSRLTVL.

V is TRBV20-1 and J is TRBJ2-3; 7 nucleotides match TRBD2. Trimming cost V 3 bases and J 1 base; bases outside gene matches: 4. CDR3 length: 14 amino acids. CDR1 is DFQATT, CDR2 SNEGSKA, per germline (reference sequence). The CDR3 DNA follows: TGCAGTGCTAGGTTTCTAGCGGGCACAGATACGCAGTATTTT. Its protein is CSARFLAGTDTQYF.

The rearrangement uses TRBV4-2 and TRBJ1-5; unclear D gene. Trimming pared 0 bases from V and 7 bases from J, leaving 7 bases between. Germline CDR1 is LGHNA and CDR2 is YNFKEQ. This CDR3 spans 13 amino acids. The CDR3 bases are TGTGCCAGCAGCCAAGATTTCGACCAGCCCCAGCATTTT. Amino acid sequence: CASSQDFDQPQHF.

This clonotype has a handful of counts. The V call is TRBV20-1, the J call TRBJ1-1; TRBD1 aligns across 8 bases. Germline V gene data show CDR1 as DFQATT and CDR2 as SNEGSKA (reference sequence). The CDR3 extends over 12 amino acids. Losses at the gene ends were 6 bases for V and 6 bases for J; bases not matched to a gene: 6. CDR3 sequence: CSAHTGGAEAFF. The DNA for the CDR3 is TGCAGTGCCCACACAGGGGGAGCTGAAGCTTTCTTT.

This clonotype was seen a few times. The chain couples TRBV3-1 to TRBJ2-1, with 8 bases lining up with TRBD2. This CDR3 has 14 amino acids. The junction had 5 bases not matched to a gene; V was cut back by 3 bases and J by 7 bases. The V gene's germline CDR1 is LGHDT and CDR2 YNNKEL (reference sequence). The CDR3 region is CASSHSGSSNEQFF. As DNA, the CDR3 is TGTGCCAGCAGCCACAGCGGGAGCAGTAATGAGCAGTTCTTC.

The sample holds a few counts of this clonotype. The chain has TRBV7-2 and TRBJ2-7; perhaps TRBD2 as D (6 bases). V lost 2 bases and J lost 4, with 15 bases in between. This CDR3 comprises 15 residues. Germline values: CDR1 SGHTA, CDR2 FQGNSA. CDR3 DNA sequence: TGTGCCAGCAGCTTACGGAGGGACCCAGATTACGAGCAGTACTTC. Translation: CASSLRRDPDYEQYF.

The genes are TRBV7-9 and TRBJ2-7; D possibly corresponds to TRBD2 (6 bases). This CDR3 is 13 amino acids long. Germline loops: CDR1 SEHNR, CDR2 FQNEAQ (reference sequence). V lost 4 bases and J 7 bases, leaving 14 bases between the germline ends. The CDR3: CASSSGSAREQYF. DNA for the CDR3: TGTGCCAGCAGCTCCGGGAGTGCGAGAGAGCAGTACTTC. Complete variable domain (other parts from reference TRBV7-9 and TRBJ2-7): DTGVSQNPRHKITKRGQNVTFRCDPISEHNRLYWYRQTLGQGPEFLTYFQNEAQLEKSRLLSDRFSAERPKGSFSTLEIQRTEQGDSAMYLCASSSGSAREQYFGPGTRLTVT.

The chain uses TRBV12-3 or TRBV12-4 and TRBJ2-2; 16 bases are a match to TRBD2. V gave up 5 bases and J gave up 0 bases; unmatched junction bases: 0. The CDR3 totals 17 residues. This CDR3 is CASSGTSGGANTGELFF. The DNA for the CDR3 is TGTGCCAGCAGTGGGACTAGCGGGGGGGCGAACACCGGGGAGCTGTTTTTT.

This clonotype was found a few times. This sequence joins TRBV5-1 and TRBJ2-5; the D gene is possibly TRBD2 (7 bases). Trimming left V 0 bases short and J 4 bases short, with 16 bases between. Germline-derived CDR1 and CDR2 are SGHRS and YFSETQ. CDR3 length: 16 residues. CDR3 region: CASSLGPGGRGETQYF. The CDR3 coding sequence is TGCGCCAGCAGCTTGGGCCCGGGGGGCCGAGGAGAGACCCAGTACTTC.

This clonotype was counted at least ten times. This chain links TRBV4-1 with TRBJ2-4, with D unresolved. The germline V gene has CDR1 MGHRA and CDR2 YSYEKL. With 0 bases removed from V and 2 bases from J, the gap between germline ends came to 8 bases. The CDR3 is made up of 15 amino acids. Written as DNA, the CDR3 is TGCGCCAGCAGCCAAGATAGGCATTCCAAAAACATTCAGTACTTC. Translation gives CASSQDRHSKNIQYF.

Many counts were recorded for this clonotype. The chain couples TRBV20-1 to TRBJ1-5; D gene unclear. Looked up from germline, CDR1 is DFQATT and CDR2 is SNEGSKA (reference sequence). The CDR3 sequence is 17 residues long. Trimming removed 5 bases at V and 3 bases at J, with 23 bases between. The DNA for the CDR3 is TGCAGTGCTCTGAAAGACCCGACGGTCTTCTTCAATCAGCCCCAGCATTTT. Protein sequence: CSALKDPTVFFNQPQHF.

J is TRBJ2-1 and V is TRBV4-1; the D gene is possibly TRBD2 (6 bases). Trimming took 3 bases from V and 11 from J, leaving 17 bases between them. The CDR3 is 14 amino acids. The V gene's germline CDR1 is MGHRA and CDR2 YSYEKL. CDR3 sequence reads: CASSHGTGEMKQFF. DNA of the CDR3: TGCGCCAGCAGCCATGGGACTGGGGAAATGAAGCAGTTCTTC.

The chain combines TRBV7-9 with TRBJ1-4, with 9 bases that match TRBD1. This CDR3 spans 15 amino acids. The germline gives CDR1 SEHNR, CDR2 FQNEAQ (reference sequence). Trimming took 6 bases from V and 7 from J; bases not matched to a gene: 9. CDR3 bases: TGTGCCAGCAGATCCATACAGGGGGCGAGTGAAAAACTGTTTTTT. Amino acid sequence: CASRSIQGASEKLFF.

This clonotype was recorded at least ten times. This sequence joins TRBV27 and TRBJ2-4, with D possibly being TRBD1 (5 bases). This CDR3 contains 13 residues. V was clipped by 7 bases and J by 3 bases, with 10 bases between them. Germline CDR1 MNHEY, CDR2 SMNVEV (reference sequence). The DNA for the CDR3 is TGTGCCAGCACAGGGTTGGACAAAAACATTCAGTACTTC. Translated: CASTGLDKNIQYF.

This clonotype was seen ten or more times. The V call is TRBV2, the J call TRBJ1-2; D not certain. The CDR3 extends over 10 amino acids. V gave up 6 bases and J gave up 8 bases, with 7 bases separating them. CDR1 is SNHLY, CDR2 FYNNEI, per germline. CDR3 amino acids: CASRGRGYTF. The CDR3 coding sequence is TGTGCCAGCAGGGGTAGGGGCTACACCTTC.

This clonotype was observed a few times. The J gene is TRBJ2-5, the V gene TRBV20-1, with a tentative D call TRBD2 (5 bases). Deletions cut 3 bases from V and 2 bases from J, with 10 bases between. The germline CDR1 and CDR2 sequences are DFQATT and SNEGSKA (reference sequence). This CDR3 contains 13 residues. The CDR3 nucleotides are TGCAGTGCTAGTAGGACTGCTCAAGAGACCCAGTACTTC. It encodes CSASRTAQETQYF.